Listed below are T cell receptor beta chains from one sample, sequenced in a study of early T cells in non-severe SARS-CoV-2 infection. TCRdb re-analysed the 5' RACE reads in MiXCR, keeping a single row per CDR3 protein. Counted here are about 54,000 distinct CDR3 sequences, around 6.6% occurring once; the ten biggest clones make up 5.8%. This specimen was whole blood, taken at baseline. These receptors were obtained from an adult who was a healthcare worker with PCR-confirmed SARS-CoV-2 infection or an uninfected control (not recorded which). Each CDR3 is given with its conserved first and last residue. D genes are given only for firm matches. Clone sizes are given selectively: once, few, many, or a class where the clone is expanded.

D gene	V gene	clone size	J gene	CDR3 protein	CDR3 DNA
TRBD1	TRBV4-3	few	TRBJ1-3	CASSRTGDSISGNTIYF	TGCGCCAGCAGCCGAACAGGGGACTCGATCTCTGGAAACACCATATATTTT
NA	TRBV28	few	TRBJ2-7	CASMGLTPYEQYF	TGTGCCAGTATGGGACTGACTCCCTACGAGCAGTACTTC
NA	TRBV6-5	NA	TRBJ2-7	CASSQTRDYEQYF	TGTGCCAGCAGCCAGACAAGGGACTACGAGCAGTACTTC
NA	TRBV7-2	NA	TRBJ1-1	CASSLIYTEAFF	TGTGCCAGCAGCTTAATCTACACTGAAGCTTTCTTT
NA	TRBV4-3	NA	TRBJ1-1	CASSLDGGPEAFF	TGCGCCAGCAGTCTCGATGGGGGGCCTGAAGCTTTCTTT
NA	TRBV5-1	many	TRBJ2-7	CASRLEGPAYEQYF	TGCGCCAGCAGATTGGAGGGTCCAGCCTACGAGCAGTACTTC
NA	TRBV7-6	many	TRBJ1-2	CASSRDRNYGYTF	TGTGCCAGCAGCCGGGACCGTAACTATGGCTACACCTTC
NA	TRBV4-2	many	TRBJ2-3	CASSRFSQADTQYF	TGTGCCAGCAGCCGGTTCAGCCAGGCAGATACGCAGTATTTT
NA	TRBV2	few	TRBJ1-1	CAKRGGNTEAFF	TGTGCAAAGAGGGGGGGCAACACTGAAGCTTTCTTT
NA	TRBV11-2	many	TRBJ2-1	CASERRDEQFF	TGTGCCAGCGAACGTCGGGATGAGCAGTTCTTC
TRBD1	TRBV28	few	TRBJ1-2	CASSSDREYVYGYTF	TGTGCCAGCAGCTCGGACAGGGAATACGTCTATGGCTACACCTTC
TRBD1	TRBV10-3	many	TRBJ1-1	CAIRGDRATEAFF	TGTGCCATCAGGGGGGACAGGGCCACTGAAGCTTTCTTT
NA	TRBV27	NA	TRBJ2-7	CASSLGGRSYEQYF	TGTGCCAGCAGTTTAGGGGGCCGCTCCTACGAGCAGTACTTC
TRBD1	TRBV29-1	many	TRBJ2-1	CSVRGGRYNEQFF	TGCAGCGTTAGAGGGGGCAGATACAATGAGCAGTTCTTC
TRBD1	TRBV7-8	NA	TRBJ1-2	CASSSLDRPDGYTF	TGTGCCAGCAGCTCCCTGGACAGGCCGGATGGCTACACCTTC
NA	TRBV28	many	TRBJ1-2	CASSSLAMGSANYGYTF	TGTGCCAGCAGTTCTCTCGCGATGGGATCGGCAAACTATGGCTACACCTTC
NA	TRBV25-1	NA	TRBJ1-3	CASSDYGYSGNTIYF	TGTGCCAGCAGTGATTATGGCTACTCTGGAAACACCATATATTTT
NA	TRBV20-1	many	TRBJ2-2	CSASGGLASTGELFF	TGCAGTGCTAGCGGGGGGCTAGCCAGCACCGGGGAGCTGTTTTTT
TRBD1	TRBV18	few	TRBJ1-1	CASSRDRSTEAFF	TGTGCCAGCTCACGGGACAGGAGTACTGAAGCTTTCTTT
TRBD1	TRBV28	few	TRBJ1-1	CASSSRQGAFF	TGTGCCAGCAGTTCCAGACAGGGAGCCTTCTTT
TRBD2	TRBV5-4	many	TRBJ2-1	CASSFIAGDNEQFF	TGTGCCAGCAGCTTTATAGCGGGGGACAATGAGCAGTTCTTC
TRBD1	TRBV6-6	many	TRBJ1-6	CASSRRTGGEDSPLHF	TGTGCCAGCAGTAGACGGACAGGGGGCGAGGATTCACCCCTCCACTTT
NA	TRBV5-1	few	TRBJ1-3	CASSPNPGPGNTIYF	TGCGCCAGCAGCCCCAACCCCGGACCTGGAAACACCATATATTTT
NA	TRBV10-2	many	TRBJ1-6	CASSEQEGISPLHF	TGCGCCAGCAGTGAACAGGAAGGGATTTCACCCCTCCACTTT
NA	TRBV7-6	many	TRBJ2-1	CASSFQRGSGNEQFF	TGTGCCAGCAGCTTTCAACGGGGTTCGGGAAATGAGCAGTTCTTC
NA	TRBV7-8	many	TRBJ1-6	CASSLPRLGPPLHF	TGTGCCAGCAGCCTCCCCCGGTTGGGTCCACCCCTCCACTTT
TRBD1	TRBV24-1	NA	TRBJ2-2	CATSWTGNTGELFF	TGTGCCACCAGTTGGACAGGGAACACCGGGGAGCTGTTTTTT
TRBD1	TRBV7-2	NA	TRBJ2-7	CASSRTGPYEQYF	TGTGCCAGCAGCCGGACAGGTCCCTACGAGCAGTACTTC
NA	TRBV27	many	TRBJ2-5	CASSLSPGAGETQYF	TGTGCCAGCAGTTTATCGCCGGGGGCCGGGGAGACCCAGTACTTC
TRBD1	TRBV5-1	many	TRBJ2-3	CASSPGQTTDTQYF	TGCGCCAGCAGCCCGGGACAGACCACAGATACGCAGTATTTT
NA	TRBV6-2/TRBV6-3	few	TRBJ1-2	CASSHPQKLYTF	TGTGCCAGCAGTCACCCGCAGAAACTCTACACCTTC
NA	TRBV5-1	many	TRBJ1-5	CASSPQGRNQPQHF	TGCGCCAGCAGCCCTCAAGGAAGGAATCAGCCCCAGCATTTT